Listed below are T cell receptor beta chains from one sample, sequenced in a study of T cells in Graves' hyperthyroidism and ophthalmopathy. TCRdb analysed the multiplex PCR reads with MiXCR anew, one entry per CDR3 protein. The sample consists of about 560,000 distinct CDR3 sequences, around 15% of them appearing once. Sequenced input: blood. The receptor source for this set is a woman aged 18-35 years with Graves' hyperthyroidism. CDR3s include the opening cysteine and the closing phenylalanine or tryptophan. The D gene is left open where the match is weak. Only part of the rows carry a size: once, few, many, or a class if the clone is expanded.

NA,TRBD1,TRBJ1-1,TRBV25-1,TGTGCCAGCTCAGGGGGCGGGACTGAAGCTTTCTTT,CASSGGGTEAFF
NA,TRBD1,TRBJ2-7,TRBV7-8,TGTGCCAGCAGCCCAGGGACAGGGAATTTCTACGAGCAGTACTTC,CASSPGTGNFYEQYF
many,TRBD2,TRBJ2-1,TRBV6-2/TRBV6-3,TGTGCCAGCAGCCTACTGACGGAGCGGGGGGGGTACAATGAGCAGTTCTTC,CASSLLTERGGYNEQFF
many,NA,TRBJ2-7,TRBV3-1,TGTGCCAGCAGCCGAGGTCCTACCTACGAGCAGTACTTC,CASSRGPTYEQYF
many,TRBD1,TRBJ1-5,TRBV28,TGTGCCACCGGGGACAGGGGAAATCAGCCCCAGCATTTT,CATGDRGNQPQHF
many,NA,TRBJ2-7,TRBV20-1,TGCAGTGCTAGCGGGGCCTCCTACGAGCAGTACTTC,CSASGASYEQYF
few,TRBD1,TRBJ2-1,TRBV12-3/TRBV12-4,TGTGCCAGCAGTCACAGGGGAGATGAGCAGTTCTTC,CASSHRGDEQFF
NA,TRBD2,TRBJ2-7,TRBV7-2,TGTGCCAGCAGCTTAGGGACTAGCGGGGGGTCCTTC,CASSLGTSGGSF
NA,NA,TRBJ1-3,TRBV7-9,TGTGCCAGCAGCTTTTACGACGGCGAAGGGAACACCATATATTTT,CASSFYDGEGNTIYF
NA,TRBD2,TRBJ2-1,TRBV19,TGTGCCAGTAGTGTCCCGACTAGCGGGAGAATGGGGTCCTACAATGAGCAGTTCTTC,CASSVPTSGRMGSYNEQFF
many,NA,TRBJ2-1,TRBV7-2,TGTGCCAGCAGCTTATGGGGGAGAGGGGTCACCTACAATGAGCAGTTCTTC,CASSLWGRGVTYNEQFF
NA,TRBD2,TRBJ2-7,TRBV4-1,TGCGCCAGCAGCCAGTACAGTAGCGGGAGACCCTACGAGCAGTACTTC,CASSQYSSGRPYEQYF
many,TRBD2,TRBJ2-1,TRBV28,TGTGCCAGCAGTGCGGGACTAGCGGGTTACAATGAGCAGTTCTTC,CASSAGLAGYNEQFF
many,NA,TRBJ2-3,TRBV20-1,TGCAGTGCTCTCCCTGACCTAGGGGGGCGGGATACGCAGTATTTT,CSALPDLGGRDTQYF
few,NA,TRBJ2-7,TRBV12-3/TRBV12-4,TGTGCCAGCAGTTTCTCTAGCGGAGGGGGTGAGCAGTACTTC,CASSFSSGGGEQYF
few,TRBD2,TRBJ2-7,TRBV4-1,TGCGCCAGCAGCCCCAGGCGGGAGACCACCTACGAGCAGTACTTC,CASSPRRETTYEQYF
few,NA,TRBJ2-1,TRBV10-3,TGTGCCATCAGTGATGGGCTTCTCTTAGGGAATGAGCAGTTCTTC,CAISDGLLLGNEQFF
many,TRBD2,TRBJ2-2,TRBV10-3,TGTGCCATCAGTGACCCGGCCGGGACTAGCGGGGGGGCGAACACCGGGGAGCTGTTTTTT,CAISDPAGTSGGANTGELFF
NA,NA,TRBJ1-4,TRBV5-1,TGCGCCAGCAGCTTGGCAGCACAGGGCAATGAAAAACTGTTTTTT,CASSLAAQGNEKLFF
NA,TRBD2,TRBJ2-7,TRBV6-5,TGTGCCAGCAGTTTAACCGGGACTAGCGGAGGAAAGAGGACCTACGAGCAGTACTTC,CASSLTGTSGGKRTYEQYF
many,NA,TRBJ1-1,TRBV5-6,TGTGCCAGCAGCTTGAAGGCGTGGACTGAAGCTTTCTTT,CASSLKAWTEAFF
many,NA,TRBJ2-5,TRBV12-3/TRBV12-4,TGTGCCAGCAAACGACAGGGAGGATTGGGGACCCAGTACTTC,CASKRQGGLGTQYF
few,TRBD2,TRBJ2-5,TRBV20-1,TGCAGTGCTATTATAGCGGGAGTAAGTTTTCAGGAGACCCAGTACTTC,CSAIIAGVSFQETQYF
many,TRBD2,TRBJ2-7,TRBV7-8,TGTGCCAGCAGCCCCGCCTGGGGGGGGTCCTACGAGCAGTACTTC,CASSPAWGGSYEQYF
many,NA,TRBJ1-4,TRBV3-1,TGTGCCAGCAGCCGAGGGGGTATGAATGAAAAACTGTTTTTT,CASSRGGMNEKLFF
few,NA,TRBJ2-1,TRBV27,TGTGCCAGCAGTCGCAAAAAGAGCAATGAGCAGTTCTTC,CASSRKKSNEQFF
many,NA,TRBJ2-5,TRBV20-1,TGCAGTGCTAGGGGGCGGGGATGGGAGACCCAGTACTTC,CSARGRGWETQYF
many,TRBD1,TRBJ1-3,TRBV12-3/TRBV12-4,TGTGCCAGCAGAGTCCAGGGGGCTAACACCATATATTTT,CASRVQGANTIYF
few,NA,TRBJ1-1,TRBV5-1,TGCGCCAGCAGTAACAACCCGGGACACAACACTGAAGCTTTCTTT,CASSNNPGHNTEAFF
many,TRBD1,TRBJ1-1,TRBV29-1,TGCAGCGTGGGACAGGCCTTAGGAGCTTTCTTT,CSVGQALGAFF
many,NA,TRBJ1-2,TRBV27,TGTGCCAGCAGTTATCAGGGCAGAAGTACTACTAACTATGGCTACACCTTC,CASSYQGRSTTNYGYTF
NA,NA,TRBJ2-7,TRBV12-3/TRBV12-4,TGTGCCAGCAGAGGCGGGTCTTCAACTCTGGACGAGCAGTACTTC,CASRGGSSTLDEQYF
NA,NA,TRBJ2-7,TRBV20-1,TGCAGCGGAGGAAGGGCGCAAAACTACGAGCAGTACTTC,CSGGRAQNYEQYF
NA,TRBD2,TRBJ2-5,TRBV20-1,TGCAGTGCTAGGGGGGGACTAGCGGGGAGCCTGAAAGAGACCCAGTACTTC,CSARGGLAGSLKETQYF
NA,NA,TRBJ2-1,TRBV25-1,TGTGCCAGCAGTGAATTCACAGGGTGGCCTAACAATTATGAGCAGTTCTTC,CASSEFTGWPNNYEQFF
many,NA,TRBJ2-3,TRBV28,TGTGCCAGCAGTTTGGTGGGGGGTACGCAGTATTTT,CASSLVGGTQYF
NA,TRBD1,TRBJ1-4,TRBV28,TGTGCCAGCAGTTCTTGGACAGGGGCCCAAACTTTCACCGAAACTAATGAAAAACTGTTTTTT,CASSSWTGAQTFTETNEKLFF
many,NA,TRBJ1-1,TRBV27,TGTGCCAGCAGTTTAGCGAAGCAGAGTTCCACAGAAGCTTTCTTT,CASSLAKQSSTEAFF
few,NA,TRBJ2-1,TRBV20-1,TGCAGTGCTAGAGAGGAGACTTTTCCGGTTAATGAGCAGTTCTTC,CSAREETFPVNEQFF
NA,TRBD2,TRBJ2-3,TRBV14,TGTGCCAGCAGGTCTAGCGCGGGGGGCAAGCCAGATACGCAGTATTTT,CASRSSAGGKPDTQYF
many,NA,TRBJ2-1,TRBV12-5,TGTGCTAGTGGTTTGGTATGGTTAAGACGGGCGGGCAATGAGCAGTTCTTC,CASGLVWLRRAGNEQFF
few,TRBD2,TRBJ2-1,TRBV9,TGTGCCAGCAGCGGTGCTACCGGGACTAGCGGGAGACGGTACAATGAGCAGTTCTTC,CASSGATGTSGRRYNEQFF
NA,NA,TRBJ1-2,TRBV30,TGTGCCTGGAGTGTTCAAGGGACTGGCTACACCTTC,CAWSVQGTGYTF
few,NA,TRBJ1-5,TRBV27,TGTGCCAGCGGTTTCAGGGCGGGTGGAAATCAGCCCCAGCATTTT,CASGFRAGGNQPQHF
few,NA,TRBJ1-6,TRBV6-1,TGTGCCAGCATCTACAGGGAGAGTCCTTCACCCCTCCACTTT,CASIYRESPSPLHF
few,NA,TRBJ1-2,TRBV5-1,TGCGCCAGCAGCTTGGAACAGGGCCTTGATGGCTACACCTTC,CASSLEQGLDGYTF
NA,NA,TRBJ1-2,TRBV9,TGTGCCAGTGCGTCCGGCGGCACTTCTTCTAACTATGGCTACACCTTC,CASASGGTSSNYGYTF
many,NA,TRBJ2-7,TRBV28,TGTGCCAGCAGCCCCCTTGGGGACGAGCAGTACTTC,CASSPLGDEQYF
NA,NA,TRBJ1-5,TRBV19,TGTGCCAGTAGCCTCCCGACAGGAGTTGCTCAGCCCCAGCATTTT,CASSLPTGVAQPQHF
NA,NA,TRBJ2-1,TRBV18,TGTGCCAGCTCACCAGCATTAGGGATCGGCAATGAGCAGTTCTTC,CASSPALGIGNEQFF
few,NA,TRBJ1-1,TRBV29-1,TGCAGCGTCCATTGGCCCATGAACACTGAAGCTTTCTTT,CSVHWPMNTEAFF
NA,NA,TRBJ1-3,TRBV11-2,TGTGCCAGCACCCCAAGTTTCTCTGGAAACACCATATATTTT,CASTPSFSGNTIYF
NA,TRBD2,TRBJ2-7,TRBV7-9,TGTGCCAGCAGCCAGCCCGGGACTAGCGGGTACGAGCAGTACTTC,CASSQPGTSGYEQYF
few,NA,TRBJ2-7,TRBV19,TGTGCCAGTAGCCCCCTAGGAAGGGAGGACTCCGAGCAGTACTTC,CASSPLGREDSEQYF
few,TRBD1,TRBJ2-7,TRBV5-1,TGCGCCAGCACCTTTGCCCCTACCCGGACAGGGAGCTCCTACGAGCAGTACTTC,CASTFAPTRTGSSYEQYF
NA,NA,TRBJ2-1,TRBV5-1,TGCGCCAGCAGCTCCGGGACGGACCCTTACAATGAGCAGTTCTTC,CASSSGTDPYNEQFF
many,NA,TRBJ2-5,TRBV20-1,TGCAGTGCTACAGGGGCTCAAGAGACCCAGTACTTC,CSATGAQETQYF
many,NA,TRBJ2-7,TRBV6-1,TGTGCCAGCAGTTCCCGGCGCGCCCCTGCCGAGCAGTACTTC,CASSSRRAPAEQYF
NA,NA,TRBJ2-1,TRBV3-1,TGTGCCAGCAGCCAAGATCTGTCTAGGACAGGTATATTCGGGAGTAACAACGAGCAGTTCTTC,CASSQDLSRTGIFGSNNEQFF